These T cell receptor beta chains were read from a single sample in a study of blood T cell repertoires in COVID-19. Data came from immunoSEQ multiplex PCR; TCRdb stores just in-frame clones and leaves some out. The profile covers around 43,000 clones, with 80% to 90% appearing a single time and around 10% taken by the ten largest. The sample comprised peripheral blood. These receptor sequences come from a woman aged 70-85 years with acute or convalescent COVID-19. CDR3s include the opening cysteine and the closing phenylalanine or tryptophan. Each record gives: CDR3 length, J gene, V gene, D gene, clone size, CDR3 DNA, CDR3 protein. A D gene is named only where the DNA matches it firmly. Where a row states a size, it is once, few, many or the class of an expanded clone; other rows omit it.

14,TRBJ1-2,TRBV19,TRBD1,once,TGTGCCAGTAGTATTAGGGGGCGCGGCTATGGCTACACCTTC,CASSIRGRGYGYTF
18,TRBJ1-5,TRBV20-1,TRBD1,NA,TGCAGTGCTAGTGGGGACAGGGGGCGATCCGATAGCAATCAGCCCCAGCATTTT,CSASGDRGRSDSNQPQHF
15,TRBJ2-2,TRBV5-1,TRBD1,NA,TGCGCCAGCAGAGCCGGGACAGCGAACACCGGGGAGCTGTTTTTT,CASRAGTANTGELFF
18,TRBJ1-5,TRBV7-9,TRBD1,NA,TGTGCCAGCAGCTTATCTAAGGGGGCCGGTGGAAGCAATCAGCCCCAGCATTTT,CASSLSKGAGGSNQPQHF
15,TRBJ2-4,TRBV12-5,NA,NA,TGTGCTAGTGGTCTTGACAGGCTAGCCAAAAACATTCAGTACTTC,CASGLDRLAKNIQYF
10,TRBJ2-5,TRBV6-5,NA,NA,TGTGCCAGCAGGGCAGGGACCCAGTACTTC,CASRAGTQYF
15,TRBJ2-2,TRBV2,TRBD1,NA,TGTGCCAGCAGATTACAGGGGACGAACACCGGGGAGCTGTTTTTT,CASRLQGTNTGELFF
13,TRBJ2-3,TRBV24-1,TRBD1,NA,TGTGCCACCAGTGAAAAGGGACAGATAACGCAGTATTTT,CATSEKGQITQYF
16,TRBJ2-2,TRBV7-6,TRBD2,NA,TGTGCCAGCAGCCCGGGTCTAGCGGGAGCGGTCGGGGAGCTGTTTTTT,CASSPGLAGAVGELFF
13,TRBJ2-1,TRBV6-4,NA,NA,TGTGCCAGCAGCGACGGCGGAGTAGCTGAGCAGTTCTTC,CASSDGGVAEQFF
17,TRBJ2-2,TRBV4-3,TRBD2,NA,TGCGCCAGCAGCCAAGATTCGCTAGCGGGGGGCGGCGGGGAGCTGTTTTTT,CASSQDSLAGGGGELFF
16,TRBJ1-1,TRBV27,NA,NA,TGTGCCAGCAGTTTATGGGGGGGTCGCATGAACACTGAAGCTTTCTTT,CASSLWGGRMNTEAFF
15,TRBJ1-6,TRBV10-3,NA,NA,TGTGCCACCACCCAGGCGAGCTCCTATAATTCACCCCTCCACTTT,CATTQASSYNSPLHF
13,TRBJ1-3,TRBV27,NA,NA,TGTGCCAGCATCCCGCGATCTGGAAACACCATATATTTT,CASIPRSGNTIYF
13,TRBJ2-1,TRBV9,NA,NA,TGTGCCAGCAGCGTAGGCGCTAGCAATGAGCAGTTCTTC,CASSVGASNEQFF
13,TRBJ1-1,TRBV10-3,TRBD1,NA,TGTGCCATCAGTGATGGGACAGGACTGGCGGCTTTCTTT,CAISDGTGLAAFF
13,TRBJ1-2,TRBV6-5,NA,NA,TGTGCCAGCAGTTACTTTCAGGGGAATGGCTACACCTTC,CASSYFQGNGYTF
15,TRBJ1-2,TRBV19,NA,NA,TGTGCCAGTAGTACGCTTAACGAACAGAAGGCTGGCTACACCTTC,CASSTLNEQKAGYTF
16,TRBJ2-2,TRBV9,NA,NA,TGTGCCAGCACGGCCCCGGGGGCGGGAGACACCGGGGAGCTGTTTTTT,CASTAPGAGDTGELFF
15,TRBJ1-2,TRBV5-1,TRBD1,once,TGCGCCAGCAGCCCGTACAGGGGGCATGGCTATGGCTACACCTTC,CASSPYRGHGYGYTF
16,TRBJ1-3,TRBV9,NA,NA,TGTGCCAGCAGCTCCGGACAGATGACCTCTGGAAACACCATATATTTT,CASSSGQMTSGNTIYF
15,TRBJ2-1,TRBV11-3,TRBD2,NA,TGTGCCAGCAGCCAGACTAGCGGGAGGTATAATGAGCAGTTCTTC,CASSQTSGRYNEQFF
19,TRBJ2-3,TRBV9,TRBD2,once,TGTGCCAGCAGTGAGACTAGCGGGCGTATCGCGTTAAGCACAGATACGCAGTATTTT,CASSETSGRIALSTDTQYF
14,TRBJ1-1,TRBV3-1/TRBV3-2,TRBD1,NA,TGTGCCAGCAGTCGACAGGGGGCGCTCACTGAAGCTTTCTTT,CASSRQGALTEAFF
16,TRBJ2-3,TRBV4-3,TRBD2,once,TGCGCCAGCAGCCAAGAAGCGGGGGGGCGCACAGATACGCAGTATTTT,CASSQEAGGRTDTQYF